This T cell receptor (beta chain) emerged from a study of cytomegalovirus exposure and HLA in healthy donors. The PCR had 60 Vbeta and 13 Jbeta primers. Clones were read by immunoSEQ multiplex PCR, and TCRdb kept only the in-frame ones, dropping some. The sample consists of around 150,000 clones, around nine tenths of them appearing once. The germline V gene encodes CDR1 GTSNPN and CDR2 SVGIG (reference sequence). With 3 bases removed from V and 0 bases from J, the gap between germline ends came to 4 bases. The CDR3 consists of 12 residues. This TCR derives from a woman aged 18-29 years in good health and CMV-seronegative. The sequenced sample was PBMCs. This chain connects TRBV30 to TRBJ2-3; D uncertain. The CDR3 coding sequence is TGTGCCTGGAGCCTAAGCACAGATACGCAGTATTTT. As protein: CAWSLSTDTQYF.